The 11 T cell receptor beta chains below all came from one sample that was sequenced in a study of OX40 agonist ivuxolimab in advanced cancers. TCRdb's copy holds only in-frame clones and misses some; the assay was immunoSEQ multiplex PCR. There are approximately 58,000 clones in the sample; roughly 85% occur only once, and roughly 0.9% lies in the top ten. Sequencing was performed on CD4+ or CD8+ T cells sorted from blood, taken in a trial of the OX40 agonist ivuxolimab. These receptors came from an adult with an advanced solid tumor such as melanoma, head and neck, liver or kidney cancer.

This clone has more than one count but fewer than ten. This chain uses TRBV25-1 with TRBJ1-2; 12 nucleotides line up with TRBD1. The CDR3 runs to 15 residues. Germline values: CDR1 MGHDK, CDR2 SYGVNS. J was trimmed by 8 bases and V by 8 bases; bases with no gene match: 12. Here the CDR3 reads CASSDPGTGGQGYTF. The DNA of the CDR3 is TGTGCCAGCTCCGACCCGGGGACAGGGGGCCAAGGCTACACCTTC.

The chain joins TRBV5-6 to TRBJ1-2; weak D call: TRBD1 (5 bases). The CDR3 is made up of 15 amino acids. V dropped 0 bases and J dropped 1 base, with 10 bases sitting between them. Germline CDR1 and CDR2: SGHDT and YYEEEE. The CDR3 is CASSLVGADNYGYTF. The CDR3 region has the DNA TGTGCCAGCAGCTTGGTAGGGGCGGATAACTATGGCTACACCTTC.

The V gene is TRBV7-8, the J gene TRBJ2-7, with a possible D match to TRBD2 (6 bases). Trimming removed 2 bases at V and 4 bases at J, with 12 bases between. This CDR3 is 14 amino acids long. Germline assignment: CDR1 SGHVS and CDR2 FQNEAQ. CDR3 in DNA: TGTGCCAGCAGCTTAAGGGAGGATAGTTACGAGCAGTACTTC. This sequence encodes CASSLREDSYEQYF.

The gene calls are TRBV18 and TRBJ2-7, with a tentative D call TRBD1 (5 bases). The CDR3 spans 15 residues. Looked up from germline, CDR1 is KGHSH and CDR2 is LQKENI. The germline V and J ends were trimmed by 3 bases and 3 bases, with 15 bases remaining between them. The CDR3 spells CASSPFPAGIYEQYF. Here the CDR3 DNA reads TGTGCCAGCTCACCGTTCCCCGCAGGGATCTACGAGCAGTACTTC.

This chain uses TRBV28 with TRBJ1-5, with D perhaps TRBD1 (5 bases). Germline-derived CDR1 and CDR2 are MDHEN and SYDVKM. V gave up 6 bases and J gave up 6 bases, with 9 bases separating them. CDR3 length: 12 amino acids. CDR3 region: CASSRGSQPQHF. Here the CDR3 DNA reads TGTGCCAGCAGCCGGGGGAGTCAGCCCCAGCATTTT.

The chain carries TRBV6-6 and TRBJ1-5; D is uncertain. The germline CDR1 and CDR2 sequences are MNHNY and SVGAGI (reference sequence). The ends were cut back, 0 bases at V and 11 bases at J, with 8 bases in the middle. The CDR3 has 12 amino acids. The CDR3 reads CASSYSGESQHF. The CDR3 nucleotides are TGTGCCAGCAGTTACTCGGGCGAGTCCCAGCATTTT.

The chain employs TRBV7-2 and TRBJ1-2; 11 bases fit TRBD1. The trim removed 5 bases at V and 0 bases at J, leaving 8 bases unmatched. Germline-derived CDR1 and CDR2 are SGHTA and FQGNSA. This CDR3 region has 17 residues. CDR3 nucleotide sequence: TGTGCCAGCAGCCCAGGACAGGGGGCTACCGCTAACTATGGCTACACCTTC. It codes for CASSPGQGATANYGYTF.

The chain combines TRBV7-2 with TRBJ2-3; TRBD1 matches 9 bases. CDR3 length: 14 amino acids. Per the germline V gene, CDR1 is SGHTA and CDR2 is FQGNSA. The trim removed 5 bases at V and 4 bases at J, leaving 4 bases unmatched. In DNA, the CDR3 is TGTGCCAGCAGCCAGGACAGGGGCCCAGATACGCAGTATTTT. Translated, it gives CASSQDRGPDTQYF.

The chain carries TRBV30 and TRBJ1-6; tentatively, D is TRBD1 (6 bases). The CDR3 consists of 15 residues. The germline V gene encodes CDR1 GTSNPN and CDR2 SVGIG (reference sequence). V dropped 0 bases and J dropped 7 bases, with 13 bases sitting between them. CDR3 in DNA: TGTGCCTGGAGTGTTGGGGGGCTGGGAAATTCACCCCTCCACTTT. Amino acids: CAWSVGGLGNSPLHF.

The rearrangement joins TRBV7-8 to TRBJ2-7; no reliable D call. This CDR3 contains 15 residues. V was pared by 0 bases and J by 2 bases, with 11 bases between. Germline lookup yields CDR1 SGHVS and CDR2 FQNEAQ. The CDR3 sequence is CASSLASAATYEQYF. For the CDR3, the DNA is TGTGCCAGCAGCTTAGCGTCGGCGGCTACCTACGAGCAGTACTTC.

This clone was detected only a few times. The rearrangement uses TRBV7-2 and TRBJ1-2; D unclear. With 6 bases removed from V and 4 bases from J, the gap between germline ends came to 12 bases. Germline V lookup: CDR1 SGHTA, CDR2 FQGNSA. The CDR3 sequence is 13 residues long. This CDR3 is CASSPNLGYGYTF. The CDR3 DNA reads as TGTGCCAGCAGTCCCAACCTCGGCTATGGCTACACCTTC.